This entry lists 10 T cell receptor beta chains sequenced from one sample in a study of blood T cell repertoires in COVID-19. Assay used: immunoSEQ multiplex PCR; TCRdb lists only in-frame clones, some missing. Found here are approximately 340,000 clones, about 86% of them singletons; the top ten hold 2.5% to 3.5%. The sample taken for sequencing was peripheral blood. All receptors come from a man younger than 45 with active or convalescent COVID-19.

This CDR3 reads CASRPQSVADTQYF. CDR3 sequence (DNA): TGTGCCAGCAGACCTCAGAGCGTAGCAGATACGCAGTATTTT. The J gene is TRBJ2-3, the V gene TRBV6-2 or TRBV6-3, with unresolved D. In germline, CDR1 is MNHEY, CDR2 SVGEGT. V was cut by 6 bases and J by 4 bases, with 14 bases left in between. The CDR3 totals 14 residues.

In its sample, this clone was seen once. V usage is TRBV18 and J usage is TRBJ2-2; 10 bases are a match to TRBD2. There are 15 residues in the CDR3. V dropped 6 bases and J dropped 5; count of bases not matched to a gene: 6. CDR1 KGHSH and CDR2 LQKENI come from the germline V gene. CDR3: CASSVAGGRTGELFF. The CDR3 DNA sequence: TGTGCCAGCTCGGTAGCGGGAGGAAGGACCGGGGAGCTGTTTTTT. The entire variable domain, with the rest obtained from reference TRBV18 and TRBJ2-2, is as follows: NAGVMQNPRHLVRRRGQEARLRCSPMKGHSHVYWYRQLPEEGLKFMVYLQKENIIDESGMPKERFSAEFPKEGPSILRIQQVVRGDSAAYFCASSVAGGRTGELFFGEGSRLTVL.

The gene calls are TRBV10-3 and TRBJ2-7; TRBD2 matches at 9 bases. CDR3 length: 14 residues. With 4 bases clipped from V and 3 bases from J, the junction kept 4 bases outside the gene matches. Germline V gene data show CDR1 as ENHRY and CDR2 as SYGVKD. CDR3 region: CAISGLAGDYEQYF. DNA for the CDR3: TGTGCCATCAGTGGCTTAGCGGGGGACTACGAGCAGTACTTC.

This clone was observed a few times. The V gene is TRBV24-1, the J gene TRBJ1-4; D is undetermined. The CDR3 sequence is 12 residues long. The V end lost 1 base, the J end lost 10 bases, and 6 bases lay between the germline ends. Germline values: CDR1 KGHDR, CDR2 SFDVKD. The DNA for the CDR3 is TGTGCCACCAGTGATTTAGCAGGAAAACTGTTTTTT. It encodes CATSDLAGKLFF.

This chain links TRBV5-1 with TRBJ1-1, with D unclear. Germline V gene lookup returns CDR1 SGHRS and CDR2 YFSETQ. Between the trimmed V and J ends, which lost 0 bases and 0 bases, there was a span of 9 bases. The CDR3 spans 15 residues. CDR3 DNA sequence: TGCGCCAGCAGCTTGGGGGAGACCATGAACACTGAAGCTTTCTTT. Amino acids: CASSLGETMNTEAFF.

This chain uses TRBV10-2 with TRBJ2-1; D might be TRBD2 (6 bases). Germline CDR1 WSHSY, CDR2 SAAADI. Trimming shortened V by 8 bases and J by 5 bases, and 19 bases separated the two germline ends. The CDR3 has 15 amino acids. The CDR3 DNA reads as TGCGCCAGCGGGATAGGTAGCGGAATAAACAATGAGCAGTTCTTC. Its protein is CASGIGSGINNEQFF.

This sequence joins TRBV7-3 and TRBJ1-2; TRBD1 might be the D (6 bases). CDR3 length equals 13 residues. CDR1 is SGHTA and CDR2 is FQGTGA in the germline V gene. Trimming cost V 5 bases and J 8 bases, with 15 bases left between them. As DNA, the CDR3 is TGTGCCAGCAGCAATCAGGGGTTTGGCGGCTACACCTTC. This codes for CASSNQGFGGYTF.

CDR3 region: CASSLSYRSYNEQFF. The CDR3 DNA is TGTGCCAGCAGCTTATCGTACAGAAGCTACAATGAGCAGTTCTTC. The chain couples TRBV7-3 to TRBJ2-1, with unresolved D. The CDR3 sequence is 15 residues long. V lost 2 bases to trimming and J lost 3 bases, with 11 bases between them. The germline CDR1 and CDR2 sequences are SGHTA and FQGTGA.

The rearrangement joins TRBV2 to TRBJ1-1, with D uncertain. The V and J ends lost 5 bases and 5 bases respectively, with 15 bases between them. Per germline, CDR1 SNHLY and CDR2 FYNNEI. The CDR3 is made up of 14 amino acids. CDR3 sequence (DNA): TGTGCCAGCAGTCCCCGGGGAGGGCTAACTGAAGCTTTCTTT. Translated, it gives CASSPRGGLTEAFF.

This sequence joins TRBV11-3 and TRBJ2-7; tentatively, D is TRBD1 (6 bases). Germline V gene sequence: CDR1 SGHNT, CDR2 YENEEA. V was shortened by 5 bases and J by 7 bases, with 18 bases between the two germline ends. The CDR3 has 14 residues. The DNA for the CDR3 is TGTGCCAGCAGCCTAACCGGACAGCATGGGGAGCAGTACTTC. It is translated as CASSLTGQHGEQYF.